Following are 19 T cell receptor beta chains from one sample sequenced in a study of radiotherapy plus CTLA-4 blockade in lung cancer (dated by TCRdb to 2016 to 2019). Library preparation was by the immunoSEQ multiplex PCR assay. Entries here come from immuneACCESS through TCRdb and include only in-frame sequences with V and J called. Some clones fail to appear in such tables; in the studies checked, an unresolved V gene covers under half of the shortfall, and the cause of the remainder is unknown. This sample gives 80,000 to 100,000 clones in total; about 91% of them show up just once. The top ten constitute 4% to 6% of the sample. Source: peripheral blood, taken from a patient treated with radiotherapy plus ipilimumab. These receptors all stem from a human donor with non-small cell lung cancer that progressed on radiotherapy plus ipilimumab.

V and J are TRBV5-4 and TRBJ1-1; D gene ambiguous. Trimming left V 0 bases short and J 1 base short, with 10 bases between. The CDR3 length is 15 residues. Germline-derived CDR1 and CDR2 are SGHNT and YYREEE (reference sequence). The CDR3 here is CASSLVPGWNTEAFF. The CDR3, as DNA: TGTGCCAGCAGCTTGGTGCCGGGGTGGAACACTGAAGCTTTCTTT.

The genes are TRBV5-1 and TRBJ2-1; the D is unclear. Looked up from germline, CDR1 is SGHRS and CDR2 is YFSETQ. Trimming shortened V by 0 bases and J by 8 bases, and 9 bases separated the two germline ends. The CDR3 is 13 residues long. DNA for the CDR3: TGCGCCAGCAGCTTGGAGGGCTGGGATGAGCAGTTCTTC. Encoded protein: CASSLEGWDEQFF.

This clone came up once. The J gene is TRBJ2-7, the V gene TRBV6-1; TRBD2 aligns across 14 bases. This CDR3 has 14 residues. Germline lookup yields CDR1 MNHNS and CDR2 SASEGT. V lost 6 bases to trimming and J lost 4 bases; unmatched junction nucleotides: 2. CDR3 bases: TGTGCCAGCAGGGGACTAGCGGGAGTATACGAGCAGTACTTC. Translated: CASRGLAGVYEQYF.

The chain uses TRBV7-9 and TRBJ2-1; maybe TRBD1 (5 bases). Germline V lookup: CDR1 SEHNR, CDR2 FQNEAQ (reference sequence). The CDR3 extends over 13 amino acids. Trimming took 2 bases from V and 6 from J, leaving 8 bases between them. The CDR3 region is CASSLSRGNEQFF. CDR3 bases: TGTGCCAGCAGCTTAAGTAGGGGCAATGAGCAGTTCTTC.

The chain uses TRBV6-1 and TRBJ2-1, with 13 bases identical to TRBD2. Germline values: CDR1 MNHNS, CDR2 SASEGT. CDR3 length: 16 residues. Trimming removed 4 bases from V and 6 bases from J; junction bases left unmatched: 6. In DNA, the CDR3 is TGTGCCAGCAGTGTCTTTACTAGCGGGGGGGTCAATGAGCAGTTCTTC. This translates into CASSVFTSGGVNEQFF.

The V call is TRBV9, the J call TRBJ2-1, with 10 bases matching TRBD2. Germline V gives CDR1 SGDLS, CDR2 YYNGEE. This CDR3 has 15 residues. V was clipped by 0 bases and J by 7 bases; unmatched bases: 4. CDR3 nucleotides: TGTGCCAGCAGCGTAGTGTCTAGCGGGAGAAATGAGCAGTTCTTC. Residues: CASSVVSSGRNEQFF. Full variable domain (outside the CDR3, taken from reference TRBV9 and TRBJ2-1): DSGVTQTPKHLITATGQRVTLRCSPRSGDLSVYWYQQSLDQGLQFLIQYYNGEERAKGNILERFSAQQFPDLHSELNLSSLELGDSALYFCASSVVSSGRNEQFFGPGTRLTVL.

J is TRBJ1-5 and V is TRBV27, with TRBD1 identical over 7 bases. CDR1 is MNHEY and CDR2 is SMNVEV in the germline V gene (reference sequence). The CDR3 has 17 residues. Trimming cost V 5 bases and J 2 bases; bases outside gene matches: 12. The CDR3 region is CASSGRQGRDGNQPQHF. CDR3 sequence (DNA): TGTGCCAGCAGTGGAAGACAGGGAAGGGACGGCAATCAGCCCCAGCATTTT.

The chain recombines TRBV27 with TRBJ2-2, with a weak D call TRBD2 (5 bases). The V gene lost 7 bases and the J gene lost 7 bases, with 16 bases spanning the gap. This CDR3 has 14 amino acids. Germline loops: CDR1 MNHEY, CDR2 SMNVEV (reference sequence). Here the CDR3 reads CASKAGLGFGELFF. The CDR3, as DNA: TGTGCCAGCAAGGCTGGACTGGGTTTCGGGGAGCTGTTTTTT.

This sequence joins TRBV18 and TRBJ2-3; no clear D. Germline V gives CDR1 KGHSH, CDR2 LQKENI. The CDR3 covers 13 residues. The V end lost 2 bases, the J end lost 4 bases, and 7 bases lay between the germline ends. The CDR3 is CASSPNSADTQYF. In nucleotides, the CDR3 is TGTGCCAGCTCACCAAACAGCGCAGATACGCAGTATTTT.

This rearrangement joins TRBV6-1 to TRBJ2-7; 8 bases match TRBD1. Germline V gene sequence: CDR1 MNHNS, CDR2 SASEGT. The CDR3 extends over 10 amino acids. The V gene end was trimmed by 8 bases and the J gene end by 10 bases; junction bases not matched to a gene: 4. The CDR3 DNA follows: TGTGCCAGCGCAGGGGGCAATCAGTACTTC. Translating gives CASAGGNQYF.

The V gene is TRBV6-5, the J gene TRBJ1-3, with 9 positions matching TRBD1. J lost 2 bases, V lost 4 bases, and 6 bases had no gene match. The CDR3 is 16 amino acids. The germline gives CDR1 MNHEY, CDR2 SVGAGI. CDR3 bases: TGTGCCAGCAGTTCGCAACAGGGGGCGACTGGAAACACCATATATTTT. Translating gives CASSSQQGATGNTIYF.

The V and J genes are TRBV9 and TRBJ2-7; D is possibly TRBD2 (5 bases). Germline V gene sequence: CDR1 SGDLS, CDR2 YYNGEE. The CDR3 sequence is 15 residues long. Trimming cost V 4 bases and J 0 bases, with 14 bases left between them. DNA for the CDR3: TGTGCCAGCAGCCCCCGGTCGGGGAGCTCCTACGAGCAGTACTTC. Its translation: CASSPRSGSSYEQYF.

This chain uses TRBV7-2 with TRBJ1-2; D ambiguous. CDR1 and CDR2 (germline): SGHTA, FQGNSA. Trimming stripped 3 bases from V and 8 bases from J, with 4 bases between. This CDR3 comprises 10 residues. CDR3 residues: CASSFGGYTF. CDR3 DNA: TGTGCCAGCAGCTTCGGAGGCTACACCTTC.

V and J are TRBV5-4 and TRBJ2-1; 7 bases align to TRBD2. The V segment lost 4 bases and the J segment 7 bases; nucleotides outside the gene matches: 11. Germline CDR1 is SGHNT and CDR2 is YYREEE (reference sequence). This CDR3 has 15 residues. This chain's CDR3 is CASSLVAGERNEQFF. Here the CDR3 DNA reads TGTGCCAGCAGCCTGGTAGCGGGCGAGAGAAATGAGCAGTTCTTC.

This clone was detected a few times. This chain uses TRBV7-9 with TRBJ2-7, with D tentatively TRBD1 or TRBD2 (5 bases each). The V end was cut by 11 bases, the J end by 7 bases, with 24 bases between. This CDR3 region has 14 residues. Germline CDR1 SEHNR, CDR2 FQNEAQ (reference sequence). CDR3 residues: CALSLRDASREQYF. DNA of the CDR3: TGTGCCCTAAGCCTTAGGGACGCGAGCCGGGAGCAGTACTTC.

The gene calls are TRBV5-1 and TRBJ2-1; 11 bases fit TRBD2. The CDR3 extends over 17 amino acids. J gave up 1 base and V 4 bases, and 7 bases lay outside the gene matches. Germline values: CDR1 SGHRS, CDR2 YFSETQ. In nucleotides, the CDR3 is TGCGCCAGCAGCCTTATAGCGGGAGGGCCGTCCTACAATGAGCAGTTCTTC. It translates to CASSLIAGGPSYNEQFF.

The gene calls are TRBV7-8 and TRBJ2-3; tentative D call: TRBD2 (5 bases). The germline gives CDR1 SGHVS, CDR2 FQNEAQ. Trimming stripped 5 bases from V and 6 bases from J, with 12 bases between. The CDR3 is 13 residues long. The chain's CDR3 is CASSLPPGDTQYF. CDR3 DNA: TGTGCCAGCAGCCTACCCCCGGGGGATACGCAGTATTTT.

The rearrangement links TRBV19 to TRBJ2-1, with 10 positions matching TRBD2. The V and J ends lost 3 bases and 3 bases, in that order; junction bases with no gene match: 2. The CDR3 sequence is 15 residues long. The V gene's germline CDR1 is LNHDA and CDR2 SQIVND (reference sequence). CDR3 DNA: TGTGCCAGTAGTATTAGGACTAGCGGCTACAATGAGCAGTTCTTC. It encodes CASSIRTSGYNEQFF.

The chain is built from TRBV5-1 and TRBJ2-5; perhaps TRBD1 as D (5 bases). V dropped 0 bases and J dropped 2 bases, with 8 bases sitting between them. This CDR3 has 14 residues. CDR1 and CDR2 (germline): SGHRS, YFSETQ. CDR3 region: CASSLVTAQETQYF. DNA of the CDR3: TGCGCCAGCAGCTTGGTGACAGCTCAAGAGACCCAGTACTTC. Drawing the rest from reference TRBV5-1 and TRBJ2-5, the complete variable domain is KAGVTQTPRYLIKTRGQQVTLSCSPISGHRSVSWYQQTPGQGLQFLFEYFSETQRNKGNFPGRFSGRQFSNSRSEMNVSTLELGDSALYLCASSLVTAQETQYFGPGTRLLVL.